This T cell receptor beta chain derives from a study of shared clonotypes between healthy human individuals. Regarding this clone: Its antigen is undetermined.

The CDR3 length is 12 residues. Trimming pared 4 bases from V and 7 bases from J, leaving 11 bases between. Germline V lookup: CDR1 MNHEY, CDR2 SMNVEV (reference sequence). Per the authors' pipeline: Junction-only sequences produced by ImmunoSEQ had no quality scores, so filtering differed. Only in-frame clones appear in the TCRdb table, and some are missing; sequencing was by immunoSEQ multiplex PCR. D and trimming come from the DNA, and the V and J calls and clone size come from that table. The sample contains roughly 1 million clones, around four fifths of which appear only once. CD45RA-negative memory and CD45RA+ naive subsets were split from the CD4+ cells. Notes on the study in general: An expected dependence of interdonor clonotype sharing on sequencing depth was noted.

V gene TRBV27 combines with J gene TRBJ2-7, with D hard to call. The sequence came from a man between 18 and 29 years old in good health. Sequencing was done on a sample of memory CD4+ T cells sorted from blood. Subset reported: CD45RA-negative fraction. DNA of the CDR3: TGTGCCAGCAGTTCCGGAGTATGGGAGCAGTACTTC. This translates into CASSSGVWEQYF.